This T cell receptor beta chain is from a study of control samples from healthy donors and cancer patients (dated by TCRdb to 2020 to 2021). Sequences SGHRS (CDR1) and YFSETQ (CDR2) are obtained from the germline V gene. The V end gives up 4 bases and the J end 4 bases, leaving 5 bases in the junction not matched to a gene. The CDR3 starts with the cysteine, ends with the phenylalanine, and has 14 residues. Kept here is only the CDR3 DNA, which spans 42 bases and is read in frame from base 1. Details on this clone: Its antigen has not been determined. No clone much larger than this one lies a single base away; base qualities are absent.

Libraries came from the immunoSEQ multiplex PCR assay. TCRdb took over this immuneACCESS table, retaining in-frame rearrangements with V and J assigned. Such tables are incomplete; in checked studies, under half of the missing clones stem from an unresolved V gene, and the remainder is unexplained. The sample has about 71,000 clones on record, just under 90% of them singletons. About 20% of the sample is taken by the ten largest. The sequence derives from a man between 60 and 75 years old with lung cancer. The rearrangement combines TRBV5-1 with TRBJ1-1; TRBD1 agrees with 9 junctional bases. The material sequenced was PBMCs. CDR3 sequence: CASSDRGSGTEAFF. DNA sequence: TGCGCCAGCAGCGACAGGGGGTCCGGCACTGAAGCTTTCTTT.